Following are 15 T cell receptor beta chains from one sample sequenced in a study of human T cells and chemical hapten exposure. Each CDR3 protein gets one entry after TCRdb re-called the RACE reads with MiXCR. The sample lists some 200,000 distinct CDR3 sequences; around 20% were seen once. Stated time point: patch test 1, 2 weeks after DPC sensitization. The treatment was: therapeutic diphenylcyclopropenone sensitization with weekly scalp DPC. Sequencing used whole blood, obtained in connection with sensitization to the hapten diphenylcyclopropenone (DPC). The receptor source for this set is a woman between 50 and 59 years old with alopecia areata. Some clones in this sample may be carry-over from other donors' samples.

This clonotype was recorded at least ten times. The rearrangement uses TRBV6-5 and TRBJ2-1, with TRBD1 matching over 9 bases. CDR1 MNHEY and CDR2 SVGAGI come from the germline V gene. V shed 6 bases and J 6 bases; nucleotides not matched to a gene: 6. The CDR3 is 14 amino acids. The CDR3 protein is CASRSGTGSNEQFF. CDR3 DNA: TGTGCCAGCAGGTCCGGGACAGGGAGCAATGAGCAGTTCTTC.

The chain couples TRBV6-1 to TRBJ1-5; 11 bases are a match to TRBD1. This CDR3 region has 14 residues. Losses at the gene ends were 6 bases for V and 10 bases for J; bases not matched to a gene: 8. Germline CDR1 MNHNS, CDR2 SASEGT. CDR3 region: CASRGDRGDIPQHF. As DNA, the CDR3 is TGTGCCAGCAGGGGGGACAGGGGGGACATTCCCCAGCATTTT.

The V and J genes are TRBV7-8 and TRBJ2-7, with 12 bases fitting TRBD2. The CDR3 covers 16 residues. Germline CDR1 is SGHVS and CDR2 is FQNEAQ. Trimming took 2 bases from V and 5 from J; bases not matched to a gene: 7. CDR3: CASSLLTSGSSDEQYF. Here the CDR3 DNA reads TGTGCCAGCAGCTTATTGACTAGCGGGAGTTCCGACGAGCAGTACTTC.

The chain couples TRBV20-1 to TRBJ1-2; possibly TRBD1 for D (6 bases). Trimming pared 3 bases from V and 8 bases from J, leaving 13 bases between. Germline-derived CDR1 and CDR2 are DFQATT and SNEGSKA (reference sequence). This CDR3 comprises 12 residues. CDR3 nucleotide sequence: TGCAGTGCTAGTAGGGGGTTTGGCGGCTACACCTTC. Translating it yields CSASRGFGGYTF.

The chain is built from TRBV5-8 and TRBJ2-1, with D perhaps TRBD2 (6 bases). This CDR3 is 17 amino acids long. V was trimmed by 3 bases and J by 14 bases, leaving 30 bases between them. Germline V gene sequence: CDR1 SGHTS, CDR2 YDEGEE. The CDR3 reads CASSWGKRDSLLRDEFF. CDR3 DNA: TGTGCCAGCAGCTGGGGAAAACGGGACTCGTTATTAAGGGATGAGTTCTTC.

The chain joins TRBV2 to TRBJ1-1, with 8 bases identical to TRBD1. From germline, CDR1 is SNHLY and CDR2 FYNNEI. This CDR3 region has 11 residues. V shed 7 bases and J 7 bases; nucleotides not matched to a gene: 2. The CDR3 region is CASKDRDEAFF. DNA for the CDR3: TGTGCCAGCAAGGACAGGGATGAAGCTTTCTTT.

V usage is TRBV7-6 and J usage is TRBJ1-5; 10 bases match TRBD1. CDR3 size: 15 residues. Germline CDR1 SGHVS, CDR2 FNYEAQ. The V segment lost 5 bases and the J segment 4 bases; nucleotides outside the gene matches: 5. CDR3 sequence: CASSRDRGRNQPQHF. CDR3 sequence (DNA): TGTGCCAGCAGCAGGGACAGGGGAAGGAATCAGCCCCAGCATTTT.

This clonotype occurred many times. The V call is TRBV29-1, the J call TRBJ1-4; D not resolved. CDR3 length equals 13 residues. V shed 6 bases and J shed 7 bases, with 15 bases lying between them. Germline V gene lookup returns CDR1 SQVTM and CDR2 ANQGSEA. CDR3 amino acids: CSVVGSVGEKLFF. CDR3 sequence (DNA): TGCAGCGTGGTGGGGTCGGTGGGTGAAAAACTGTTTTTT.

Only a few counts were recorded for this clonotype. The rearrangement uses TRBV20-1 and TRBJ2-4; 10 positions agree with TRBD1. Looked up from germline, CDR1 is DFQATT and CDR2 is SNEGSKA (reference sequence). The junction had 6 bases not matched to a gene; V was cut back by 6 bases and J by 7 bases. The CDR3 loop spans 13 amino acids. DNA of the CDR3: TGCAGTGCCCCAGGGACAGGGGTGAACATTCAGTACTTC. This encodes CSAPGTGVNIQYF.

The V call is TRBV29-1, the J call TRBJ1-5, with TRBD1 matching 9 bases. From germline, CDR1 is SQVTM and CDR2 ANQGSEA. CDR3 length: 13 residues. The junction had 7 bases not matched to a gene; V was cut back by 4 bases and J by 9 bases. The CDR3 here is CSVGDREEGPQHF. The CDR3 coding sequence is TGCAGCGTTGGGGACAGGGAGGAGGGGCCCCAGCATTTT. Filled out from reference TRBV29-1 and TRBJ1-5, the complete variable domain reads SAVISQKPSRDICQRGTSLTIQCQVDSQVTMMFWYRQQPGQSLTLIATANQGSEATYESGFVIDKFPISRPNLTFSTLTVSNMSPEDSSIYLCSVGDREEGPQHFGDGTRLSIL.

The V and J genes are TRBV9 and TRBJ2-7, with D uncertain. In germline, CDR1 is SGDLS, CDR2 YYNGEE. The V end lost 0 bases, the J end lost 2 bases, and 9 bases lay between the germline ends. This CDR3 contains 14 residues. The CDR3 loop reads CASSVAAIPYEQYF. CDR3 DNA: TGTGCCAGCAGCGTAGCGGCGATACCCTACGAGCAGTACTTC.

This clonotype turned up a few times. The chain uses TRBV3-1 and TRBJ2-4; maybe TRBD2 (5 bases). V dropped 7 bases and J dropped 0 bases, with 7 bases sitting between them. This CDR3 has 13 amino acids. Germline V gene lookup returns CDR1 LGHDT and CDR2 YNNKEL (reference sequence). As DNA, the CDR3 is TGTGCCAGCATGGGAGCAGCCAAAAACATTCAGTACTTC. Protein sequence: CASMGAAKNIQYF. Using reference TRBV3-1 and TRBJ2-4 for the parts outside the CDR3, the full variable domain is DTAVSQTPKYLVTQMGNDKSIKCEQNLGHDTMYWYKQDSKKFLKIMFSYNNKELIINETVPNRFSPKSPDKAHLNLHINSLELGDSAVYFCASMGAAKNIQYFGAGTRLSVL.

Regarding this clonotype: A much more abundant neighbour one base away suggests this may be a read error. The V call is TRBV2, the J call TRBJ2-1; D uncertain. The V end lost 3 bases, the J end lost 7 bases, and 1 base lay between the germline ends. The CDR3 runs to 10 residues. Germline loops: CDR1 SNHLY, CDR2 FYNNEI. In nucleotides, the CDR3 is TGTGCCAGCAGTGATAATGAGCAGTTCTTC. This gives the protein CASSDNEQFF.

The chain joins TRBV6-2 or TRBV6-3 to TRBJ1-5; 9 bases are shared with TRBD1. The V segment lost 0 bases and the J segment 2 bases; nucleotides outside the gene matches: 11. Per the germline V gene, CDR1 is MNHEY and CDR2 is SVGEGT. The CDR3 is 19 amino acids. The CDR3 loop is CASSYSRDRALGGNQPQHF. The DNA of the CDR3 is TGTGCCAGCAGTTACTCGCGGGACAGGGCTCTGGGGGGCAATCAGCCCCAGCATTTT.

The CDR3, as DNA: TGTGCCAGCAAACAACTAGCGGAGCCCCCGTTGCGGGAGACCCAGTACTTC. Protein sequence: CASKQLAEPPLRETQYF. The chain combines TRBV2 with TRBJ2-5; 8 nucleotides line up with TRBD2. The CDR3 has 17 amino acids. V was clipped by 7 bases and J by 5 bases; unmatched bases: 18. CDR1 SNHLY and CDR2 FYNNEI come from the germline V gene.